The 23 T cell receptor beta chains below come from one sample, sequenced in a study of cytomegalovirus exposure and HLA in healthy donors (dated by TCRdb to about 2017). The library was generated by the immunoSEQ multiplex PCR assay. For the multiplex PCR, a mixture combining 60 forward primers for TCR Vbeta segments and 13 reverse primers for TCR Jbeta segments was used. The table was pulled from immuneACCESS by TCRdb, which kept in-frame rearrangements only. Such tables lose some clones; where checked, under half of the loss comes from unresolved V genes, and the rest has no known cause. Within this sample are under 250,000 clones, with approximately 79% of them counted one time only. The ten largest clones add up to 4.4% of the sample. The sample was PBMCs. The receptors stem from a woman aged 25 to 39 in good health and CMV-seropositive.

The sample holds a few counts of this clone. The rearrangement links TRBV5-1 to TRBJ2-1; 13 bases are a match to TRBD2. J was trimmed by 16 bases and V by 1 base; bases with no gene match: 2. This CDR3 is built from 12 residues. Germline V CDR1 and CDR2: SGHRS, YFSETQ. The CDR3 sequence is CASSLTSGRVFF. In DNA, the CDR3 is TGCGCCAGCAGCTTGACTAGCGGGAGGGTCTTCTTC.

This chain links TRBV5-4 with TRBJ2-7; D might be TRBD2 (5 bases). The germline V and J ends were trimmed by 2 bases and 0 bases, with 12 bases remaining between them. In germline, CDR1 is SGHNT, CDR2 YYREEE (reference sequence). The CDR3 is 15 amino acids. The CDR3 coding sequence is TGTGCCAGCAGCTTCGGACTTATAAGCTCCTACGAGCAGTACTTC. Protein product: CASSFGLISSYEQYF.

Of note for this clone: An end of the junction does not agree with germline; a read error may underlie this. This chain uses TRBV7-9 with TRBJ2-3; D possibly corresponds to TRBD1 (7 bases). From germline, CDR1 is SEHNR and CDR2 FQNEAQ (reference sequence). The CDR3 extends over 12 amino acids. CDR3 DNA: TGTGCCAGCAGCTTAGGCGGGACAGCCGCTAACTTT. This translates into CASSLGGTAANF. Full variable domain (missing parts from reference TRBV7-9 and TRBJ2-3): DTGVSQNPRHKITKRGQNVTFRCDPISEHNRLYWYRQTLGQGPEFLTYFQNEAQLEKSRLLSDRFSAERPKGSFSTLEIQRTEQGDSAMYLCASSLGGTAANFGPGTRLTVL.

The CDR3 coding sequence is TGTGCCAGCAGCTTAGTAGAGACAGGGGGAAACTACGAGCAGTACTTC. This translates into CASSLVETGGNYEQYF. This chain connects TRBV7-9 to TRBJ2-7; 9 positions match TRBD1. The CDR3 runs to 16 residues. The trim removed 1 base at V and 3 bases at J, leaving 7 bases unmatched. CDR1 is SEHNR and CDR2 is FQNEAQ in the germline V gene (reference sequence). Filled out from reference TRBV7-9 and TRBJ2-7, the complete variable domain reads DTGVSQNPRHKITKRGQNVTFRCDPISEHNRLYWYRQTLGQGPEFLTYFQNEAQLEKSRLLSDRFSAERPKGSFSTLEIQRTEQGDSAMYLCASSLVETGGNYEQYFGPGTRLTVT.

CDR3 sequence reads: CASSHPGTGTGELFF. The CDR3 DNA sequence: TGCGCCAGCAGCCATCCCGGGACAGGGACCGGGGAGCTGTTTTTT. This chain connects TRBV4-1 to TRBJ2-2; 9 bases map to TRBD1. The CDR3 totals 15 residues. Germline V CDR1 and CDR2: MGHRA, YSYEKL. Trimming removed 3 bases from V and 5 bases from J; junction bases left unmatched: 4.

The chain carries TRBV2 and TRBJ2-3; 9 bases are shared with TRBD2. Per the germline V gene, CDR1 is SNHLY and CDR2 is FYNNEI. J was trimmed by 1 base and V by 4 bases; bases with no gene match: 6. The CDR3 totals 16 residues. DNA of the CDR3: TGTGCCAGCAGTGTAGGGGAGCGGGGGGGCACAGATACGCAGTATTTT. Amino acids: CASSVGERGGTDTQYF. Variable domain in full (rest from reference TRBV2 and TRBJ2-3): EPEVTQTPSHQVTQMGQEVILRCVPISNHLYFYWYRQILGQKVEFLVSFYNNEISEKSEIFDDQFSVERPDGSNFTLKIRSTKLEDSAMYFCASSVGERGGTDTQYFGPGTRLTVL.

The sample holds one count of this clone. This rearrangement joins TRBV11-3 to TRBJ2-7; TRBD1 might be the D (6 bases). CDR1 is SGHNT and CDR2 is YENEEA in the germline V gene. This CDR3 is 12 amino acids long. Trimming shortened V by 5 bases and J by 6 bases, and 11 bases separated the two germline ends. The DNA of the CDR3 is TGTGCCAGCAGCAAAGGACAGCCCGAGCAGTACTTC. Protein product: CASSKGQPEQYF.

The DNA of the CDR3 is TGTGCCAGTAGGACAGGGGAGGACTATGGCTACACCTTC. Translated: CASRTGEDYGYTF. The rearrangement links TRBV6-1 to TRBJ1-2, with 9 nucleotides matching TRBD1. V lost 9 bases, J lost 3 bases, and 5 bases stayed unmatched. CDR1 and CDR2 (germline): MNHNS, SASEGT. The CDR3 has 13 amino acids.

J is TRBJ2-5 and V is TRBV6-9, with 7 positions matching TRBD1. CDR3 length: 15 amino acids. Germline CDR1 and CDR2: MNHGY and SVAAGI. Trimming removed 2 bases from V and 4 bases from J; junction bases left unmatched: 7. CDR3 region: CASSYRPTGRETQYF. The CDR3 DNA reads as TGTGCCAGCAGTTATCGTCCGACAGGGCGAGAGACCCAGTACTTC.

DNA of the CDR3: TGCGCCAGCAGTTCATCCGGACTGTCAGATACGCAGTATTTT. Translation: CASSSSGLSDTQYF. The chain links TRBV5-1 to TRBJ2-3, with D possibly matching TRBD2 (5 bases). Germline CDR1 reads SGHRS; CDR2 reads YFSETQ. CDR3 length: 14 residues. Trimming shortened V by 5 bases and J by 4 bases, and 14 bases separated the two germline ends. Full variable domain (rest looked up from reference TRBV5-1 and TRBJ2-3): KAGVTQTPRYLIKTRGQQVTLSCSPISGHRSVSWYQQTPGQGLQFLFEYFSETQRNKGNFPGRFSGRQFSNSRSEMNVSTLELGDSALYLCASSSSGLSDTQYFGPGTRLTVL.

The chain couples TRBV27 to TRBJ2-1; weak D call: TRBD2 (6 bases). V lost 5 bases to trimming and J lost 2 bases, with 13 bases between them. This CDR3 has 15 residues. Germline lookup yields CDR1 MNHEY and CDR2 SMNVEV (reference sequence). The DNA for the CDR3 is TGTGCCAGCAGTACCGGGACTTCCGCCTACAATGAGCAGTTCTTC. Its translation is CASSTGTSAYNEQFF.

This chain joins TRBV6-4 and TRBJ1-2, with TRBD1 identical over 7 bases. The CDR3 consists of 12 residues. V was pared by 2 bases and J by 10 bases, with 4 bases of the junction left unmatched. The V gene's germline CDR1 is MRHNA and CDR2 SNTAGT. The CDR3 bases are TGTGCCAGCAGTGACGGGGACAGTCACTACACCTTC. Encoded protein: CASSDGDSHYTF.

The chain has TRBV6-5 and TRBJ2-7; a possible D gene is TRBD1 (6 bases). The V gene's germline CDR1 is MNHEY and CDR2 SVGAGI. V lost 0 bases and J 2 bases, leaving 11 bases between the germline ends. This CDR3 comprises 15 residues. The CDR3 loop is CASSYSDGTPYEQYF. CDR3 nucleotides: TGTGCCAGCAGTTACTCAGACGGGACACCCTACGAGCAGTACTTC.

V and J are TRBV5-4 and TRBJ2-1; possibly TRBD1 for D (5 bases). Per germline, CDR1 SGHNT and CDR2 YYREEE (reference sequence). This CDR3 is built from 12 residues. Between the trimmed V and J ends, which lost 4 bases and 7 bases, there was a span of 9 bases. The CDR3 nucleotides read TGTGCCAGCAGCCTGGGGCGGAATGAGCAGTTCTTC. This gives the protein CASSLGRNEQFF.

The V gene is TRBV27, the J gene TRBJ2-3; the match to TRBD2 covers 9 bases. Germline values: CDR1 MNHEY, CDR2 SMNVEV (reference sequence). The CDR3 consists of 14 residues. The V segment lost 5 bases and the J segment 0 bases; nucleotides outside the gene matches: 0. The CDR3 sequence: CASSTSGSTDTQYF. The CDR3 DNA reads as TGTGCCAGCAGTACTAGCGGGAGCACAGATACGCAGTATTTT.

The rearrangement links TRBV5-1 to TRBJ2-5; TRBD1 matches at 11 bases. V gave up 0 bases and J gave up 7 bases; unmatched junction bases: 5. The CDR3 is 15 residues long. Germline V CDR1 and CDR2: SGHRS, YFSETQ. CDR3 protein: CASSLGTGTGGTQYF. CDR3 nucleotide sequence: TGCGCCAGCAGCTTGGGGACCGGGACAGGGGGGACCCAGTACTTC.

This clone is a singleton in its sample. A junction boundary mismatches the germline segment, possibly from a read error. The V and J genes are TRBV5-6 and TRBJ2-7, with TRBD1 matching over 9 bases. CDR1 SGHDT and CDR2 YYEEEE come from the germline V gene. The CDR3 consists of 14 residues. CDR3 region: CTSRKDRGSYEQYF. The CDR3 bases are TGTACCAGCAGAAAGGACAGGGGATCATACGAGCAGTACTTC.

J is TRBJ2-2 and V is TRBV5-1; TRBD1 agrees at 7 bases. V dropped 0 bases and J dropped 5; count of bases not matched to a gene: 7. The germline CDR1 and CDR2 sequences are SGHRS and YFSETQ. The CDR3 is 16 residues long. The CDR3 spells CASSLGTGTGTGELFF. CDR3 nucleotide sequence: TGCGCCAGCAGCTTGGGGACAGGCACCGGTACCGGGGAGCTGTTTTTT.

The rearrangement joins TRBV4-1 to TRBJ2-3, with a possible D match to TRBD1 (5 bases). CDR1 is MGHRA and CDR2 is YSYEKL in the germline V gene. The CDR3 has 15 amino acids. Trimming pared 3 bases from V and 1 base from J, leaving 11 bases between. The chain's CDR3 is CASSQVDSRTDTQYF. For the CDR3, the DNA is TGCGCCAGCAGCCAGGTAGACAGTCGCACAGATACGCAGTATTTT.

This chain uses TRBV5-6 with TRBJ2-7; the match to TRBD1 covers 7 bases. CDR3 size: 14 residues. Germline values: CDR1 SGHDT, CDR2 YYEEEE. V lost 0 bases to trimming and J lost 3 bases; unmatched junction nucleotides: 3. CDR3 sequence: CASSLGQGVYEQYF. Here the CDR3 DNA reads TGTGCCAGCAGCTTGGGACAGGGAGTCTACGAGCAGTACTTC.

This clone was seen a handful of times. V is TRBV7-2 and J is TRBJ1-1; a possible D gene is TRBD1 (6 bases). In germline, CDR1 is SGHTA, CDR2 FQGNSA. The CDR3 is made up of 14 amino acids. Trimming stripped 1 base from V and 11 bases from J, with 17 bases between. The CDR3 DNA is TGTGCCAGCAGCTTAGGTTGGACAGTACCTAAGGCTTTCTTT. Translated, it gives CASSLGWTVPKAFF.

This clone came up a few times. DNA for the CDR3: TGTGCCAGCAGCGGACCTGCCGGGACAGCCCGCTACGAGCAGTACTTC. Its translation: CASSGPAGTARYEQYF. V gene TRBV5-6 combines with J gene TRBJ2-7, with 7 bases that match TRBD1. The CDR3 has 16 residues. CDR1 and CDR2 from the germline V gene are SGHDT and YYEEEE. V was clipped by 4 bases and J by 3 bases; unmatched bases: 13.

In its sample, this clone was seen a few times. This sequence joins TRBV6-5 and TRBJ2-7; tentatively, D is TRBD1 (5 bases). CDR3 size: 14 residues. The germline CDR1 and CDR2 sequences are MNHEY and SVGAGI. Trimming took off 1 base at V and 6 bases at J, with 13 bases between the two ends. The CDR3 DNA follows: TGTGCCAGCAGTTACTTAATCGCTAGGGGCGAGCAGTACTTC. The encoded protein is CASSYLIARGEQYF.